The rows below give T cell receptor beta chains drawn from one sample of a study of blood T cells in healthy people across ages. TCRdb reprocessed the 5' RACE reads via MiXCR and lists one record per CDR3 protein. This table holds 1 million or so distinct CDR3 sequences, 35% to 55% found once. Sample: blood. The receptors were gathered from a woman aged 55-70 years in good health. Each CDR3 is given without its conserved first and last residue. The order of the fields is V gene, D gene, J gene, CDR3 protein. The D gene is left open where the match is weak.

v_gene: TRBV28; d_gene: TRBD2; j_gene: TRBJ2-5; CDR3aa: ASSLNVLAGTFGETQY
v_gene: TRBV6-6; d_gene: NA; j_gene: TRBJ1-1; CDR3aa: ASSFPGPLNTEAF
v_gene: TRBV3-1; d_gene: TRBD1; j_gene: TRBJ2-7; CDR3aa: VSSPMTGGGQY
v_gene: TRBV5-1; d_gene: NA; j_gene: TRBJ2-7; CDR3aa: ASSPERGVVCPH
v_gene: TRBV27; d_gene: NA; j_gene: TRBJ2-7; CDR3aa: ASSLYYRGTEAYEQY
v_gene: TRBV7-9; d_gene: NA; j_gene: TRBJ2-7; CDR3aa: ASSLAEWVNNEQY
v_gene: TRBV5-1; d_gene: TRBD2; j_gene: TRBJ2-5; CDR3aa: ASSPIGLAGGDRQETQY
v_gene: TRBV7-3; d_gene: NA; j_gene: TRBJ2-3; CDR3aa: ASSPDSLRTDTQY
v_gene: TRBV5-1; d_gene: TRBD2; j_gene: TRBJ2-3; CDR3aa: ASSLGTSVKSTDTQY
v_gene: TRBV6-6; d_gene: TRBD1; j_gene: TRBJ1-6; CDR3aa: ASSDRGPMNSPLH
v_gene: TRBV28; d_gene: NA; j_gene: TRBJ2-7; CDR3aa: ASSLSHLGYEQY
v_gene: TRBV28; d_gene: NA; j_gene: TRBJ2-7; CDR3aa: ASNSESYEQY
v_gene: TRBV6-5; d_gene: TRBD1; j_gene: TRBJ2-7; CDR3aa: ASSYSMGQYYEQY
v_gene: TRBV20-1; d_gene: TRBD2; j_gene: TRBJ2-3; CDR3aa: SALALPGTGGLAGEPRQDTQY
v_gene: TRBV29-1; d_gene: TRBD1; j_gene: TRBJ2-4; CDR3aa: SVSRTPGQTPLAKNIQY
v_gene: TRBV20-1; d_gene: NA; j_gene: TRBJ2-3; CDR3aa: SARAPATDAQY
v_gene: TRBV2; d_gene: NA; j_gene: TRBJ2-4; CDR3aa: ASSGGQPKNIQY
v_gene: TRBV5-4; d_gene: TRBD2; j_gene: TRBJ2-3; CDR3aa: ASSFAGVADTQY
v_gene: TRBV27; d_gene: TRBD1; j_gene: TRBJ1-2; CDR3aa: ASGDRANYGYT
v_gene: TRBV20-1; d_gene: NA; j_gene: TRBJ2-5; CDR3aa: SASSMTGATQETQY
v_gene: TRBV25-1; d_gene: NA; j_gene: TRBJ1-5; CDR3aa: ASRTTGSQPQH
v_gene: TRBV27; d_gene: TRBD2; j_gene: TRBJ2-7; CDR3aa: ASSLSGLAGHFSYEQY
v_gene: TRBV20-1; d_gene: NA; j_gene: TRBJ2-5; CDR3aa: SARDGREPGQTQY
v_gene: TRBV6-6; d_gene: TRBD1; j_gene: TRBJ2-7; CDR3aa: ASSYFGETGAEQY
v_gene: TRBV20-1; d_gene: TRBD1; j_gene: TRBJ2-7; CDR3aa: SVRGTGGFYEQY
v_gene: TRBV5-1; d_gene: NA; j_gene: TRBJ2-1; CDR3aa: ASSLDVSGDEQF
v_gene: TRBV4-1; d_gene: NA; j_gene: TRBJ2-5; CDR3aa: ASSQEGGTGETQY
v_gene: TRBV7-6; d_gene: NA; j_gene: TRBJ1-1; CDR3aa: ASSLGPDIVTEAF
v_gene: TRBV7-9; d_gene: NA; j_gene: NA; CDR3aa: ASSRLMGETQY
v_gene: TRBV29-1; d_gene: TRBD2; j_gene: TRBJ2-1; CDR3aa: SVVGLARSSYNEQF
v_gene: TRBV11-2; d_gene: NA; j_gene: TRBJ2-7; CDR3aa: ASSSQNWGPYEQY
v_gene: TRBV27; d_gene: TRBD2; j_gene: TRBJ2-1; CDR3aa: ASSPSGRIYEQF
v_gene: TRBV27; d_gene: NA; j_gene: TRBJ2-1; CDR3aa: ASRNLRGGNEQF
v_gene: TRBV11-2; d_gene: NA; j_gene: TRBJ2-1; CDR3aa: ASSLAPGEETQF
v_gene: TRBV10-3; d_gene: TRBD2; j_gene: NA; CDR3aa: AVSLPAKTSGRKYEQY
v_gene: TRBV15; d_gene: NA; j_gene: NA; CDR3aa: ATSRARPAGYEQY
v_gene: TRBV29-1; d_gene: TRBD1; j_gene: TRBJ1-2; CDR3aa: SVARGQGRYGYT
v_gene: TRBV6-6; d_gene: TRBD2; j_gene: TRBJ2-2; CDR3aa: ASPGRGTGELF
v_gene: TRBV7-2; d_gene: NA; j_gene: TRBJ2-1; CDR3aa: ASSLRAGSHPYNEQF
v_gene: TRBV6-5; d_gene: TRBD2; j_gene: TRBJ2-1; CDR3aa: ASSYGVAGGRGEQF
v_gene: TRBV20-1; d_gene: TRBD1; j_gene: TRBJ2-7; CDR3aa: TFGTDYEQY
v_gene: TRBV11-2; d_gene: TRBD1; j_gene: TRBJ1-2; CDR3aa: ASRVTGGANGYT
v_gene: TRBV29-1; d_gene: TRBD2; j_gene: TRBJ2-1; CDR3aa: SVAGSLAGGDEQF
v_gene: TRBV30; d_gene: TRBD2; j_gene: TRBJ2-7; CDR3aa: AWSSRTSHEQY
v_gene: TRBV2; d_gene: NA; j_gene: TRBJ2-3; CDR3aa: ASRTRAASPSTDTQY
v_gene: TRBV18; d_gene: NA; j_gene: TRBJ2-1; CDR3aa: ASSPPMRTYNEQF
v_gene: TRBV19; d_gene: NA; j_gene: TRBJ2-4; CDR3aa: ASSTARLNIQY
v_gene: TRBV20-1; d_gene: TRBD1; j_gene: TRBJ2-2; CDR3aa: SARDWAQGTNTEELF
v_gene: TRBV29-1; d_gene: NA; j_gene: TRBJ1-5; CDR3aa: SVVPVPDQPQH
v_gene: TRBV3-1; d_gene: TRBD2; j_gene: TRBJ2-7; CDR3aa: ASSRLAKDYEQY
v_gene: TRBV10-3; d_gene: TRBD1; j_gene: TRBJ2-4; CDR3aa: AISEPGGTGNLAKNIQY
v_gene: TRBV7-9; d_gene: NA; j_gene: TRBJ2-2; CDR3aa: ASSRGSKANTGELF
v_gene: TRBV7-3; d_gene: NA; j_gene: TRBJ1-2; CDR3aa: ASSLRPASYGYT
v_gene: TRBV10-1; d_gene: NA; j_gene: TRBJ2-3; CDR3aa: ASSEKWEMGTDTQY
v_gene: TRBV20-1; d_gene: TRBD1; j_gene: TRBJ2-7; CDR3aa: SARSGQGYEQY
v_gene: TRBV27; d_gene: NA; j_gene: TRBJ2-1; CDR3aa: ASSYGDEQF
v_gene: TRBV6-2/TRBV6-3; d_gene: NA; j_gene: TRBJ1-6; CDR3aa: ASSFGGLRNSPLH
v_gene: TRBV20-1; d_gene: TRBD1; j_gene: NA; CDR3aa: SARGQGPGGTQY
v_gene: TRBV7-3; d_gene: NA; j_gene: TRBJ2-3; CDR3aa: ASSSISGTDTQY
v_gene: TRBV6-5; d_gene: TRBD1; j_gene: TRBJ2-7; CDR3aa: ASTKDRGYEQY